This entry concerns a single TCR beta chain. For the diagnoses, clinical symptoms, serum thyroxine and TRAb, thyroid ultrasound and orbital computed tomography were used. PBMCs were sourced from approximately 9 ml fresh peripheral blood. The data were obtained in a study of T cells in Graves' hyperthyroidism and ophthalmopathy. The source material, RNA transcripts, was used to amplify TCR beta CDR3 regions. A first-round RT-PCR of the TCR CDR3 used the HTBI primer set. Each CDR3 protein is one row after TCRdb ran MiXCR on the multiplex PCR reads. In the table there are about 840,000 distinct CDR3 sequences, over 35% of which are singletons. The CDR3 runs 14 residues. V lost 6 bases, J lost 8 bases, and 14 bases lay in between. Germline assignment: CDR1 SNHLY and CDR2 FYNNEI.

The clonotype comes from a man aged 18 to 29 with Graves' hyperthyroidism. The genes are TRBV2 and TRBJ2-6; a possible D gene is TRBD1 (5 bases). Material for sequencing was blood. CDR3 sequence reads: CASSSVTVPNVLTF. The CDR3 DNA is TGTGCCAGCAGCTCCGTGACAGTGCCCAACGTCCTGACTTTC.